Listed here are 21 T cell receptor beta chains from one sample, sequenced in a study of shared clonotypes between healthy human individuals. Measured with immunoSEQ multiplex PCR; TCRdb has only the in-frame clones, and not every one. The sample holds about 2.5 million clones, 92% seen once. Source material: naive CD4+ T cells from PBMCs. The subset: CD45RA+ positively selected. These receptors all stem from a man aged 18 to 29 in good health. Some clones in this sample may be carry-over from other donors' samples.

The CDR3 DNA follows: TGTGCCAGCAGCTGGGGGACGGAAAGTTATGGCTACACCTTC. Translation gives CASSWGTESYGYTF. The rearrangement uses TRBV5-4 and TRBJ1-2; possibly TRBD1 for D (5 bases). Trimming removed 3 bases at V and 5 bases at J, with 14 bases between. The CDR3 has 14 amino acids. Per the germline V gene, CDR1 is SGHNT and CDR2 is YYREEE (reference sequence).

The V gene is TRBV5-1, the J gene TRBJ2-4, with D unresolved. V was shortened by 4 bases and J by 9 bases, with 14 bases between the two germline ends. CDR1 and CDR2 (germline): SGHRS, YFSETQ. The CDR3 loop spans 13 amino acids. CDR3 nucleotides: TGCGCCAGCAGCCCTATCTCCCGAGCCATTCAGTACTTC. Protein: CASSPISRAIQYF.

The chain uses TRBV30 and TRBJ1-1; D gene uncertain. The germline CDR1 and CDR2 sequences are GTSNPN and SVGIG (reference sequence). The CDR3 is 14 amino acids. V was trimmed by 2 bases and J by 9 bases, leaving 19 bases between them. The CDR3 loop is CAWSPDPNWAQAFF. Written as DNA, the CDR3 is TGTGCCTGGAGTCCCGACCCTAATTGGGCCCAAGCTTTCTTT.

The rearrangement links TRBV5-4 to TRBJ2-1; 7 nucleotides agree with TRBD2. Germline lookup yields CDR1 SGHNT and CDR2 YYREEE (reference sequence). This CDR3 is 14 amino acids long. V gave up 0 bases and J gave up 8 bases; unmatched junction bases: 5. The CDR3 bases are TGTGCCAGCAGCTTGGCCGGGGGGAAAGATGAGCAGTTCTTC. Its translation is CASSLAGGKDEQFF.

The V and J genes are TRBV11-1 and TRBJ1-1; TRBD1 might be the D (5 bases). Between the trimmed V and J ends, which lost 4 bases and 2 bases, there was a span of 17 bases. Germline V gene data show CDR1 as SGHAT and CDR2 as FQDESV (reference sequence). There are 16 residues in the CDR3. The CDR3 nucleotides read TGTGCCAGCAGCTCCCCGGTGGTAGGGGACAACACTGAAGCTTTCTTT. This sequence encodes CASSSPVVGDNTEAFF.

This sequence joins TRBV10-2 and TRBJ2-1, with D perhaps matching TRBD2 (5 bases). Germline assignment: CDR1 WSHSY and CDR2 SAAADI. This CDR3 has 13 amino acids. Trimming took 8 bases from V and 2 from J, leaving 10 bases between them. The CDR3 spells CASRLQTYNEQFF. The CDR3 nucleotides read TGCGCCAGCCGACTACAAACCTACAATGAGCAGTTCTTC.

The J gene is TRBJ1-2, the V gene TRBV30; no clear D. CDR1 and CDR2 (germline): GTSNPN, SVGIG (reference sequence). The CDR3 runs to 13 residues. The germline V and J ends were trimmed by 0 bases and 12 bases, with 17 bases remaining between them. CDR3: CAWSVRSRRPHTF. The DNA of the CDR3 is TGTGCCTGGAGTGTACGGTCCCGTCGACCCCACACCTTC.

The rearrangement links TRBV28 to TRBJ1-1; no definite D call. CDR1 and CDR2 from the germline V gene are MDHEN and SYDVKM. CDR3 length: 14 amino acids. V dropped 2 bases and J dropped 1 base, with 8 bases sitting between them. This CDR3 is CASSLDWANTEAFF. The CDR3 bases are TGTGCCAGCAGTTTAGATTGGGCGAACACTGAAGCTTTCTTT.

The V call is TRBV5-1, the J call TRBJ2-5, with 12 nucleotides matching TRBD2. V dropped 0 bases and J dropped 7; count of bases not matched to a gene: 4. Germline assignment: CDR1 SGHRS and CDR2 YFSETQ. This CDR3 has 15 residues. The CDR3 here is CASSLGLAGEGTQYF. The CDR3 DNA follows: TGCGCCAGCAGCTTGGGACTAGCGGGGGAAGGGACCCAGTACTTC. The whole variable domain, filled in from reference TRBV5-1 and TRBJ2-5, reads KAGVTQTPRYLIKTRGQQVTLSCSPISGHRSVSWYQQTPGQGLQFLFEYFSETQRNKGNFPGRFSGRQFSNSRSEMNVSTLELGDSALYLCASSLGLAGEGTQYFGPGTRLLVL.

Remarks on this clone: This sample includes further DNA sequences coding for the same CDR3. The chain employs TRBV18 and TRBJ1-3, with a weak D call TRBD1 (5 bases). The CDR3 consists of 15 residues. Trimming left V 3 bases short and J 0 bases short, with 9 bases between. CDR1 KGHSH and CDR2 LQKENI come from the germline V gene. The CDR3 protein is CASSPQGGSGNTIYF. For the CDR3, the DNA is TGTGCCAGCTCACCCCAGGGTGGCTCTGGAAACACCATATATTTT.

A word on this clone: The same CDR3 is also encoded by other DNA sequences in this sample. The genes are TRBV28 and TRBJ2-5; no clear D. Germline CDR1 MDHEN, CDR2 SYDVKM. This CDR3 contains 11 residues. V shed 6 bases and J shed 5 bases, with 7 bases lying between them. The CDR3 here is CASSLGETQYF. The DNA for the CDR3 is TGTGCCAGCAGCCTGGGGGAGACCCAGTACTTC.

The chain recombines TRBV6-5 with TRBJ1-1, with D unclear. Germline lookup yields CDR1 MNHEY and CDR2 SVGAGI. The CDR3 covers 13 residues. Trimming removed 2 bases at V and 1 base at J, with 5 bases between. CDR3 sequence (DNA): TGTGCCAGCAGTTACAACGGGAACACTGAAGCTTTCTTT. Residues: CASSYNGNTEAFF.

This chain connects TRBV6-5 to TRBJ1-2; D is undetermined. This CDR3 is built from 14 residues. The germline V gene encodes CDR1 MNHEY and CDR2 SVGAGI. V was pared by 2 bases and J by 4 bases, with 11 bases between. For the CDR3, the DNA is TGTGCCAGCAGTTACAGACACCAAGGCTATGGCTACACCTTC. It yields the protein CASSYRHQGYGYTF.

The CDR3 loop reads CAIRKEDEQFF. DNA of the CDR3: TGTGCCATCAGAAAGGAGGATGAGCAGTTCTTC. This chain links TRBV10-3 with TRBJ2-1; D is perhaps TRBD2 (5 bases). V lost 6 bases and J lost 8, with 8 bases in between. CDR1 and CDR2 from the germline V gene are ENHRY and SYGVKD. This CDR3 region has 11 residues.

CDR3 sequence reads: CSVRGVITDTQYF. CDR3 nucleotide sequence: TGCAGCGTTAGAGGGGTAATTACAGATACGCAGTATTTT. V is TRBV29-1 and J is TRBJ2-3, with D perhaps matching TRBD1 or TRBD2 (5 bases each). The V and J ends lost 5 bases and 3 bases respectively, with 12 bases between them. The CDR3 is 13 amino acids. Germline V gene data show CDR1 as SQVTM and CDR2 as ANQGSEA.

The rearrangement uses TRBV18 and TRBJ1-2; no clear D. This CDR3 is built from 15 residues. Germline V CDR1 and CDR2: KGHSH, LQKENI. The ends were cut back, 6 bases at V and 3 bases at J, with 17 bases in the middle. The CDR3 region has the DNA TGTGCCAGCTCCCCCGGTGGACCTGCTTACTATGGCTACACCTTC. This gives the protein CASSPGGPAYYGYTF.

This clone was picked up one time. J is TRBJ1-5 and V is TRBV30; no clear D. This CDR3 comprises 16 residues. From germline, CDR1 is GTSNPN and CDR2 SVGIG (reference sequence). V was shortened by 7 bases and J by 0 bases, with 19 bases between the two germline ends. CDR3 DNA: TGTGCCTACGGATCCCTCATGGCAAGTAGCAATCAGCCCCAGCATTTT. It encodes CAYGSLMASSNQPQHF.

The genes are TRBV28 and TRBJ2-3, with 11 bases matching TRBD1. With V trimmed by 5 bases and J by 4 bases, 5 bases remained unmatched. CDR3 length: 15 amino acids. CDR1 and CDR2 from the germline V gene are MDHEN and SYDVKM. The CDR3 region is CASSGQGAAPDTQYF. For the CDR3, the DNA is TGTGCCAGCAGTGGACAGGGGGCGGCCCCAGATACGCAGTATTTT.

The chain links TRBV19 to TRBJ1-2, with TRBD1 as a possible D gene (6 bases). CDR1 and CDR2 (germline): LNHDA, SQIVND (reference sequence). The CDR3 spans 15 residues. With 2 bases removed from V and 3 bases from J, the gap between germline ends came to 13 bases. CDR3 nucleotides: TGTGCCAGTAGTATAATCGGCGAGGGGGACTATGGCTACACCTTC. This codes for CASSIIGEGDYGYTF.

The CDR3 loop is CASSLAPTGVNYGYTF. The CDR3 bases are TGTGCCAGCAGCTTAGCGCCGACAGGTGTGAACTATGGCTACACCTTC. The V call is TRBV7-2, the J call TRBJ1-2; tentative D call: TRBD1 (6 bases). The germline V gene has CDR1 SGHTA and CDR2 FQGNSA. V lost 0 bases to trimming and J lost 2 bases, with 13 bases between them. CDR3 length equals 16 residues. Together with reference TRBV7-2 and TRBJ1-2, the CDR3 gives the full variable domain: GAGVSQSPSNKVTEKGKDVELRCDPISGHTALYWYRQSLGQGLEFLIYFQGNSAPDKSGLPSDRFSAERTGGSVSTLTIQRTQQEDSAVYLCASSLAPTGVNYGYTFGSGTRLTVV.

The rearrangement links TRBV27 to TRBJ2-1; D is perhaps TRBD2 (5 bases). Trimming took 6 bases from V and 3 from J, leaving 18 bases between them. The CDR3 runs 16 residues. CDR1 and CDR2 from the germline V gene are MNHEY and SMNVEV (reference sequence). Written as DNA, the CDR3 is TGTGCCAGCAGGCGATTAGCGAGGGAAAGCTACAATGAGCAGTTCTTC. This encodes CASRRLARESYNEQFF.